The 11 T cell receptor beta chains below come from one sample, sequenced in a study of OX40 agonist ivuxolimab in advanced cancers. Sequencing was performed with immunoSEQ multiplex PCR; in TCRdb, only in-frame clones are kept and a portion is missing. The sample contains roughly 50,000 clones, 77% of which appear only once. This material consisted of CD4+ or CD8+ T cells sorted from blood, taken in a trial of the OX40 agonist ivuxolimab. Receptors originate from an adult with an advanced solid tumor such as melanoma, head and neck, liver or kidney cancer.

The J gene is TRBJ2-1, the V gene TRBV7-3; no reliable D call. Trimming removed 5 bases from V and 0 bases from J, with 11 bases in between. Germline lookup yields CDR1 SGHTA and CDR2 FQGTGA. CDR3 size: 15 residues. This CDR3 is CASSQGRSSYNEQFF. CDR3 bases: TGTGCCAGCAGCCAAGGTAGGAGCTCCTACAATGAGCAGTTCTTC.

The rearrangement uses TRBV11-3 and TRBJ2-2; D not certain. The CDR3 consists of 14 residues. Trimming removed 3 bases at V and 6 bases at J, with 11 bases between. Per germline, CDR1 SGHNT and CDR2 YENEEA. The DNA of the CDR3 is TGTGCCAGCAGCTTGCCCTCCAAGGCCGGGGAGCTGTTTTTT. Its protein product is CASSLPSKAGELFF.

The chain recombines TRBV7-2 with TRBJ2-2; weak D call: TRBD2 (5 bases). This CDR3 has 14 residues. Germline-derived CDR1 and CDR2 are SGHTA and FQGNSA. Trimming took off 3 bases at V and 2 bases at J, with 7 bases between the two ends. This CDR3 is CASSFGGNTGELFF. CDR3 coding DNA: TGTGCCAGCAGCTTCGGAGGAAACACCGGGGAGCTGTTTTTT.

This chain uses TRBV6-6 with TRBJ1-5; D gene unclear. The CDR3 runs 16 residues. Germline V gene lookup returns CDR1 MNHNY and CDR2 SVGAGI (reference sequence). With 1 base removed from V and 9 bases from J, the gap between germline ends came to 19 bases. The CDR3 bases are TGTGCCAGCAGTTACTTAGGGCAAGGCTCTCAGCGGCCCCAGCATTTT. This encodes CASSYLGQGSQRPQHF.

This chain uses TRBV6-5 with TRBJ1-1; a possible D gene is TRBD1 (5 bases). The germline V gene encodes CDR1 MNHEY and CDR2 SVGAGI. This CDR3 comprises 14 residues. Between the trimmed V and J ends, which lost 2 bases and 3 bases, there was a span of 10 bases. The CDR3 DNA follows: TGTGCCAGCAGTTACGACAGATTGTACACTGAAGCTTTCTTT. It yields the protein CASSYDRLYTEAFF.

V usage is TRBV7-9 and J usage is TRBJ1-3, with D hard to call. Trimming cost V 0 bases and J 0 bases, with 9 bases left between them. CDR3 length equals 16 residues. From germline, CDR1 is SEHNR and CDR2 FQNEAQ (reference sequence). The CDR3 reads CASSLAQPSSGNTIYF. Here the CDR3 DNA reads TGTGCCAGCAGCTTAGCGCAGCCTAGCTCTGGAAACACCATATATTTT.

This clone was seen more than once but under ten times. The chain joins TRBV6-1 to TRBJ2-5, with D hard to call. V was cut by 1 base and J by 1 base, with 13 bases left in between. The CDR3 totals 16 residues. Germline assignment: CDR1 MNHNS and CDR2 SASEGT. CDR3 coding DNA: TGTGCCAGCAGTGAAGGGTTAGGAGATTTCCAAGAGACCCAGTACTTC. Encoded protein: CASSEGLGDFQETQYF.

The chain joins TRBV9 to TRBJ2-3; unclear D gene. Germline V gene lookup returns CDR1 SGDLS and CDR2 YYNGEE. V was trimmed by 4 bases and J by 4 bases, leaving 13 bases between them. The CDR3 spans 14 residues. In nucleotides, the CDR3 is TGTGCCAGCAGCCCAGAAAGTCATGCAGATACGCAGTATTTT. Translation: CASSPESHADTQYF.

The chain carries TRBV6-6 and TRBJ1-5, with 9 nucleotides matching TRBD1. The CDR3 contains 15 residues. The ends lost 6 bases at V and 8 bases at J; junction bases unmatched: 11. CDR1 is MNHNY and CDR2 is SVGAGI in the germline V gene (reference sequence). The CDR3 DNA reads TGTGCCAGCAGCCCGAATACAGGGGGCTGGGAGCCCCAGCATTTT. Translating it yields CASSPNTGGWEPQHF.

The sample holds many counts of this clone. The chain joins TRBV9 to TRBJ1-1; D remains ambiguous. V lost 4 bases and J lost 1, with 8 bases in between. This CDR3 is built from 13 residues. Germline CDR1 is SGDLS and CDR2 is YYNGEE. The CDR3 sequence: CASSRGPNTEAFF. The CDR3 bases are TGTGCCAGCAGCCGAGGTCCGAACACTGAAGCTTTCTTT. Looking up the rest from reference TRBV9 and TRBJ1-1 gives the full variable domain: DSGVTQTPKHLITATGQRVTLRCSPRSGDLSVYWYQQSLDQGLQFLIQYYNGEERAKGNILERFSAQQFPDLHSELNLSSLELGDSALYFCASSRGPNTEAFFGQGTRLTVV.

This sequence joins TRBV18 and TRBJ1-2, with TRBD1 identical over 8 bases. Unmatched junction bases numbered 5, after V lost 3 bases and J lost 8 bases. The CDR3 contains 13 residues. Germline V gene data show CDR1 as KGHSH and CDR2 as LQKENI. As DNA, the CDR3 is TGTGCCAGCTCACCCATCGACAGGGGAGGCTACACCTTC. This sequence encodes CASSPIDRGGYTF.